What follows are 19 T cell receptor beta chains derived from one specimen sequenced in a study of blood T cell repertoires in COVID-19. Using immunoSEQ multiplex PCR, the repertoire was profiled, and TCRdb retains in-frame clones only, with some absent. Of 180,000 or so clones in the sample, approximately 83% were seen once. Sequencing used peripheral blood. The origin of the receptors is a human donor with acute or convalescent COVID-19. The donor label of this sample is uncertain.

CDR3 residues: CASRPFLAGVYNEQFF. The CDR3 bases are TGTGCCAGCAGACCTTTTCTAGCGGGCGTCTACAATGAGCAGTTCTTC. The V gene is TRBV7-9, the J gene TRBJ2-1; 8 nucleotides align to TRBD2. Unmatched junction bases numbered 10, after V lost 6 bases and J lost 3 bases. This CDR3 region has 16 residues. The germline CDR1 and CDR2 sequences are SEHNR and FQNEAQ (reference sequence).

V usage is TRBV5-4 and J usage is TRBJ2-5; D not certain. CDR1 and CDR2 (germline): SGHNT, YYREEE (reference sequence). This CDR3 spans 13 amino acids. The germline V and J ends were trimmed by 0 bases and 2 bases, with 5 bases remaining between them. CDR3 sequence (DNA): TGTGCCAGCAGCTTGGACTTACAAGAGACCCAGTACTTC. Translated: CASSLDLQETQYF.

V usage is TRBV6-1 and J usage is TRBJ2-5; D possibly corresponds to TRBD1 (6 bases). Germline V lookup: CDR1 MNHNS, CDR2 SASEGT. V lost 3 bases and J 3 bases, leaving 11 bases between the germline ends. The CDR3 runs to 14 residues. The CDR3 nucleotides read TGTGCCAGCAGTGAGCTAGCAGGGGAAGAGACCCAGTACTTC. It codes for CASSELAGEETQYF.

V is TRBV28 and J is TRBJ1-5, with 11 bases identical to TRBD1. CDR1 and CDR2 (germline): MDHEN, SYDVKM. J was trimmed by 5 bases and V by 4 bases; bases with no gene match: 4. The CDR3 is 15 residues long. CDR3 residues: CASSSGQGVHQPQHF. Written as DNA, the CDR3 is TGTGCCAGCAGTTCGGGACAGGGGGTTCATCAGCCCCAGCATTTT.

V gene TRBV21-1 combines with J gene TRBJ2-7; TRBD1, the table's D call, lacks a check against the DNA. TRBV21-1 corresponds to a pseudogene. The CDR3 runs 16 residues. The CDR3 loop is CASSTLNRQGTYEQYF. The CDR3 DNA sequence: TGTGCCAGCAGCACCCTAAACAGACAGGGTACCTACGAGCAGTACTTC.

This rearrangement joins TRBV20-1 to TRBJ1-1; 9 bases match TRBD1. This CDR3 comprises 10 residues. V shed 5 bases, J shed 10 bases, and the junction held 2 bases outside the gene matches. Germline V gene lookup returns CDR1 DFQATT and CDR2 SNEGSKA (reference sequence). The chain's CDR3 is CSADRGRAFF. CDR3 sequence (DNA): TGCAGTGCTGACAGGGGGAGAGCTTTCTTT.

This chain joins TRBV2 and TRBJ2-1, with 9 bases fitting TRBD1. Trimming removed 2 bases from V and 10 bases from J; junction bases left unmatched: 6. Germline CDR1 is SNHLY and CDR2 is FYNNEI. This CDR3 has 14 amino acids. Written as DNA, the CDR3 is TGTGCCAGCAGTGAAATACAGGGGGCTCAAGAGCAGTTCTTC. Translation gives CASSEIQGAQEQFF.

V usage is TRBV25-1 and J usage is TRBJ2-7, with D maybe TRBD1 (6 bases). Trimming cost V 4 bases and J 3 bases, with 13 bases left between them. Germline V CDR1 and CDR2: MGHDK, SYGVNS. This CDR3 is 14 amino acids long. The CDR3 reads CASSAITGRYEQYF. In DNA, the CDR3 is TGTGCCAGCAGTGCTATCACAGGGCGCTACGAGCAGTACTTC.

This chain links TRBV7-2 with TRBJ1-2, with D tentatively TRBD1 (6 bases). The CDR3 length is 14 residues. Per germline, CDR1 SGHTA and CDR2 FQGNSA. Deletions cut 5 bases from V and 1 base from J, with 11 bases between. For the CDR3, the DNA is TGTGCCAGCAGCAAGGGACACGTTAACTATGGCTACACCTTC. This translates into CASSKGHVNYGYTF.

The chain recombines TRBV28 with TRBJ2-2; D not resolved. The CDR3 is 15 amino acids. The germline V gene encodes CDR1 MDHEN and CDR2 SYDVKM. V lost 3 bases, J lost 4 bases, and 12 bases lay in between. This chain's CDR3 is CASSFLLGGTGELFF. Written as DNA, the CDR3 is TGTGCCAGCAGTTTTTTGCTAGGTGGCACCGGGGAGCTGTTTTTT.

The chain is built from TRBV4-1 and TRBJ2-4; D may be TRBD1 (5 bases). Germline CDR1 is MGHRA and CDR2 is YSYEKL. V was shortened by 1 base and J by 1 base, with 14 bases between the two germline ends. This CDR3 has 17 amino acids. The CDR3 region is CASSQVGEKGAKNIQYF. The CDR3 bases are TGCGCCAGCAGCCAAGTTGGTGAGAAGGGGGCCAAAAACATTCAGTACTTC.

The chain employs TRBV28 and TRBJ2-7, with TRBD2 matching over 11 bases. V shed 5 bases and J 2 bases; nucleotides not matched to a gene: 5. The CDR3 has 15 residues. Germline CDR1 reads MDHEN; CDR2 reads SYDVKM. As DNA, the CDR3 is TGTGCCAGCAGTCCACCGGGACTAGCGGCCTACGAGCAGTACTTC. It codes for CASSPPGLAAYEQYF. Supplemented by reference TRBV28 and TRBJ2-7, the full variable domain reads DVKVTQSSRYLVKRTGEKVFLECVQDMDHENMFWYRQDPGLGLRLIYFSYDVKMKEKGDIPEGYSVSREKKERFSLILESASTNQTSMYLCASSPPGLAAYEQYFGPGTRLTVT.

The chain combines TRBV19 with TRBJ1-4, with D hard to call. Germline V gene sequence: CDR1 LNHDA, CDR2 SQIVND (reference sequence). The CDR3 consists of 17 residues. Trimming stripped 0 bases from V and 5 bases from J, with 16 bases between. CDR3 nucleotide sequence: TGTGCCAGTAGTATAGAGGGCCGGCCCCACCCCAATGAAAAACTGTTTTTT. Translation gives CASSIEGRPHPNEKLFF.

The chain carries TRBV5-6 and TRBJ1-1, with 9 bases lining up with TRBD1. Germline lookup yields CDR1 SGHDT and CDR2 YYEEEE. CDR3 length equals 15 residues. The V and J ends lost 4 bases and 3 bases, in that order; junction bases with no gene match: 7. The CDR3 loop is CASSGWTGVYTEAFF. The DNA for the CDR3 is TGTGCCAGCAGCGGCTGGACAGGGGTGTACACTGAAGCTTTCTTT.

The chain has TRBV14 and TRBJ2-3; D is possibly TRBD2 (5 bases). The V and J ends lost 0 bases and 0 bases respectively, with 13 bases between them. The CDR3 has 17 amino acids. Germline CDR1 SGHDN, CDR2 FVKESK. CDR3 region: CASSQEGKAVSTDTQYF. DNA of the CDR3: TGTGCCAGCAGCCAAGAGGGCAAAGCGGTTAGCACAGATACGCAGTATTTT.

This chain joins TRBV29-1 and TRBJ1-1, with 9 bases matching TRBD1. The CDR3 loop spans 15 amino acids. The V gene end was trimmed by 4 bases and the J gene end by 1 base; junction bases not matched to a gene: 7. CDR1 SQVTM and CDR2 ANQGSEA come from the germline V gene. The CDR3 reads CSVVEDRGRNTEAFF. The DNA of the CDR3 is TGCAGCGTTGTCGAGGACAGGGGAAGGAACACTGAAGCTTTCTTT.

The V and J genes are TRBV5-4 and TRBJ2-5; maybe TRBD1 (6 bases). Per the germline V gene, CDR1 is SGHNT and CDR2 is YYREEE (reference sequence). With 1 base removed from V and 5 bases from J, the gap between germline ends came to 12 bases. The CDR3 extends over 14 amino acids. The CDR3 coding sequence is TGTGCCAGCAGCTTGACCAGGGGTGGGGAGACCCAGTACTTC. Encoded protein: CASSLTRGGETQYF.

There are a few counts of this clone. The chain recombines TRBV14 with TRBJ1-4; D remains ambiguous. The germline V gene encodes CDR1 SGHDN and CDR2 FVKESK. The germline V and J ends were trimmed by 3 bases and 10 bases, with 21 bases remaining between them. The CDR3 has 16 amino acids. The CDR3 DNA reads as TGTGCCAGCAGCCAGAAGGACGGATTCCCTGAGGGAAAACTGTTTTTT. Protein product: CASSQKDGFPEGKLFF.

This chain links TRBV10-1 with TRBJ1-6; perhaps TRBD1 as D (6 bases). The CDR3 is 14 residues long. Trimming removed 3 bases at V and 7 bases at J, with 10 bases between. CDR1 and CDR2 (germline): WNHNN, SYGVQD (reference sequence). CDR3 in amino acids: CASSDGGQNSPLHF. CDR3 DNA: TGCGCCAGCAGTGACGGGGGGCAAAATTCACCCCTCCACTTT.